This T cell receptor (beta chain) was found in a study of T cell repertoires in cytomegalovirus infection. Study-level information: It was recently identified HLA-C-restricted and well-studied HLA-B-restricted CMV epitopes that the study used.

This clonotype was seen a few times. What it binds is unknown. The germline V gene has CDR1 SEHNR and CDR2 FQNEAQ (reference sequence). After removal of 5 bases from V and 0 bases from J, the junction contained 6 bases not matched to a gene. The CDR3 length is 15 residues. TCRdb redid the calling of the reads with MiXCR, one entry per CDR3 protein. Among approximately 910,000 distinct CDR3 sequences listed, 31% were seen once. The chain is built from TRBV7-9 and TRBJ1-1, with 7 bases identical to TRBD1. The material was cultured CD8+ T cells from PBMCs, obtained from culture after CMV antigen stimulation. The origin of this receptor is a human donor in good health (CMV status not recorded). Some clones in this sample may be carry-over from other donors' samples. CDR3 DNA sequence: TGTGCCAGCAGCCCACAGGGGCGTTTGAACACTGAAGCTTTCTTT. It specifies CASSPQGRLNTEAFF.